One sample yielded the 6 T cell receptor beta chains listed below, sequenced in a study of shared clonotypes between healthy human individuals. The table came from immunoSEQ multiplex PCR; TCRdb's copy has only in-frame clones and leaves some out. The sample records about 1 million clones, roughly 70% being singletons. What was sequenced was memory CD4+ T cells sorted from blood. This sample's subset: CD45RA-negative fraction. The receptor set was obtained from a man aged 18 to 30 in good health.

V and J are TRBV7-2 and TRBJ1-2; D gene ambiguous. The CDR3 loop spans 17 amino acids. In germline, CDR1 is SGHTA, CDR2 FQGNSA. The germline V and J ends were trimmed by 4 bases and 2 bases, with 20 bases remaining between them. CDR3 nucleotide sequence: TGTGCCAGCAGCTCTGCTGGCACTTCCACCCACAACTATGGCTACACCTTC. The encoded protein is CASSSAGTSTHNYGYTF.

This clone was recorded once. J is TRBJ1-6 and V is TRBV5-1; TRBD1 might be the D (5 bases). Trimming removed 2 bases at V and 7 bases at J, with 10 bases between. Germline V lookup: CDR1 SGHRS, CDR2 YFSETQ. The CDR3 length is 14 residues. CDR3 DNA: TGCGCCAGCAGCTTAGAGGGGTCGAATTCACCCCTCCACTTT. Translated, it gives CASSLEGSNSPLHF.

The chain employs TRBV11-2 and TRBJ2-1, with TRBD1 as a possible D gene (6 bases). Germline CDR1 reads SGHAT; CDR2 reads FQNNGV. V gave up 4 bases and J gave up 15 bases, with 16 bases separating them. CDR3 size: 12 residues. The CDR3 DNA reads as TGTGCCAGCAGCTATGACAGGATCGTTATGTTCTTC. Its translation is CASSYDRIVMFF. The full variable domain, completed using reference TRBV11-2 and TRBJ2-1, is EAGVAQSPRYKIIEKRQSVAFWCNPISGHATLYWYQQILGQGPKLLIQFQNNGVVDDSQLPKDRFSAERLKGVDSTLKIQPAKLEDSAVYLCASSYDRIVMFFGPGTRLTVL.

The chain has TRBV6-1 and TRBJ2-5; 7 bases line up with TRBD2. The CDR3 is 13 amino acids. Germline V lookup: CDR1 MNHNS, CDR2 SASEGT. Germline trimming cut 10 bases from V and 5 bases from J; bases unmatched to any gene: 10. The CDR3 DNA reads TGTGCCACCTCCCCGGGGGGTCGGGAGACCCAGTACTTC. Protein sequence: CATSPGGRETQYF.

The genes are TRBV11-2 and TRBJ1-6; D not resolved. The germline V gene encodes CDR1 SGHAT and CDR2 FQNNGV. V was pared by 1 base and J by 12 bases, with 16 bases between. The CDR3 length is 15 residues. The CDR3 protein is CASSLVVAGNQPLHF. The DNA of the CDR3 is TGTGCCAGCAGCTTAGTGGTGGCGGGGAACCAACCCCTCCACTTT.

There are many counts of this clone. This chain joins TRBV14 and TRBJ2-7, with 8 bases identical to TRBD2. CDR3 length: 17 amino acids. Germline assignment: CDR1 SGHDN and CDR2 FVKESK. V lost 5 bases, J lost 4 bases, and 16 bases stayed unmatched. The CDR3 loop reads CASSADLVNSGDYEQYF. In DNA, the CDR3 is TGTGCCAGCAGCGCAGACCTCGTTAATAGCGGGGATTACGAGCAGTACTTC.